This T cell receptor beta chain is drawn from a study of molecular identifiers for immune sequencing clone quantification. MiXCR, applied by TCRdb to the PCR reads, yields one record per CDR3 protein. This table holds some 320,000 distinct CDR3 sequences, roughly a quarter found once. The CDR3 consists of 12 residues. As concerns this clonotype: The junction shows a germline mismatch at one end, possibly a read error.

The rearrangement joins TRBV12-3 or TRBV12-4 to TRBJ2-7; D is uncertain. Sequenced: naive CD8+ T cells from blood, with Jurkat cell RNA spiked in. The subset here: FACS-sorted CD8+CD4-CCR7+CD45RA+ naive T cells. This TCR derives from a human donor in good health. Some libraries in this study had Jurkat cell RNA spiked in. CDR3: CTSSSVRYEQYF. The DNA of the CDR3 is TGTACCAGCAGTTCGGTTAGGTACGAGCAGTACTTC.